This TCR beta chain was documented in a study of blood T cell repertoires in COVID-19. Study information: T cells, B-cell-depleted T cells, or PBMCs provided the cDNA or gDNA that served as material.

Only in-frame clones appear in the TCRdb table, and some are missing; sequencing was by immunoSEQ multiplex PCR. Of about 440,000 clones listed, about 85% are singletons. The CDR3 sequence is 15 residues long. The V and J ends lost 5 bases and 5 bases, in that order; junction bases with no gene match: 10. Looked up from germline, CDR1 is SGHTA and CDR2 is FQGNSA. Everyone who took part was roughly 18 to 100 years old, and they came from 24 US areas. Cohorts were determined from participant-reported clinical history. The source of this sequence is a woman aged 18-29 years with acute COVID-19. Specimen: PBMCs or T cells enriched from blood (not recorded which). The genes are TRBV7-2 and TRBJ2-3; the match to TRBD2 covers 7 bases. The CDR3 sequence: CASSRTGGRLDTQYF. The CDR3 nucleotides are TGTGCCAGCAGCCGGACTGGCGGGAGATTAGATACGCAGTATTTT.